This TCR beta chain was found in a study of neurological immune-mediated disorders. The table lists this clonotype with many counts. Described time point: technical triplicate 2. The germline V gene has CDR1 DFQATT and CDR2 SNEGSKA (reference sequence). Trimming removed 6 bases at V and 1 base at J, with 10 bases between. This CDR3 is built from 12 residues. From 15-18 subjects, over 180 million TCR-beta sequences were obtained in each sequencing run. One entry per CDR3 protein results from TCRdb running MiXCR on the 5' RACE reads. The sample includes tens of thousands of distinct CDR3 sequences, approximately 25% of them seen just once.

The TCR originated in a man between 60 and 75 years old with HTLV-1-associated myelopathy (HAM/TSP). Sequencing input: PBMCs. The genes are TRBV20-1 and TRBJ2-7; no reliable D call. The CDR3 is CSAQLGSYEQYF. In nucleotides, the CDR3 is TGCAGTGCACAACTGGGATCCTACGAGCAGTACTTC.